A single sample is the source of the 16 T cell receptor beta chains below, sequenced in a study of cytomegalovirus exposure and HLA in healthy donors. Use of 60 Vbeta and 13 Jbeta primers characterized the PCR. Sequenced by immunoSEQ multiplex PCR; TCRdb stores in-frame clones only, minus some. The sample includes about 120,000 clones, around 79% seen only once; the top ten take 1.5%. The sample was PBMCs. These receptors were taken from a woman aged 18-29 years in good health and CMV-seronegative.

This chain joins TRBV10-3 and TRBJ1-1, with D unclear. This CDR3 spans 13 amino acids. Germline values: CDR1 ENHRY, CDR2 SYGVKD. V was clipped by 9 bases and J by 1 base, with 12 bases between them. The CDR3 sequence is CAIQVTENTEAFF. Here the CDR3 DNA reads TGTGCCATTCAAGTAACAGAGAACACTGAAGCTTTCTTT.

CDR3 residues: CASSLLGAHYGYTF. The CDR3 DNA reads TGCGCCAGCAGCTTGTTAGGGGCCCACTATGGCTACACCTTC. The chain uses TRBV5-1 and TRBJ1-2; possibly TRBD1 for D (5 bases). The V and J ends lost 1 base and 3 bases respectively, with 10 bases between them. This CDR3 has 14 residues. Germline CDR1 SGHRS, CDR2 YFSETQ.

The chain combines TRBV7-9 with TRBJ1-1; maybe TRBD1 (6 bases). The CDR3 is 15 residues long. CDR1 is SEHNR and CDR2 is FQNEAQ in the germline V gene (reference sequence). V lost 5 bases, J lost 3 bases, and 16 bases lay in between. CDR3 region: CASSPPTGIYTEAFF. The CDR3, as DNA: TGTGCCAGCAGCCCTCCTACAGGGATTTACACTGAAGCTTTCTTT.

This chain uses TRBV15 with TRBJ1-2; 8 positions match TRBD1. Losses at the gene ends were 3 bases for V and 4 bases for J; bases not matched to a gene: 7. CDR1 LNHNV and CDR2 YYDKDF come from the germline V gene (reference sequence). This CDR3 region has 15 residues. This CDR3 reads CATSRDPQGGYGYTF. In DNA form, the CDR3 reads TGTGCCACCAGCAGGGACCCACAGGGGGGCTATGGCTACACCTTC.

The rearrangement links TRBV4-1 to TRBJ2-1, with 7 bases fitting TRBD1. CDR3 length equals 15 residues. CDR1 is MGHRA and CDR2 is YSYEKL in the germline V gene. The junction had 10 bases not matched to a gene; V was cut back by 4 bases and J by 7 bases. Here the CDR3 DNA reads TGCGCCAGCAGCCTCCGGGACAGCATGTCGAATGAGCAGTTCTTC. Translation gives CASSLRDSMSNEQFF.

The rearrangement joins TRBV9 to TRBJ1-3; D uncertain. This CDR3 has 12 residues. Germline CDR1 and CDR2: SGDLS and YYNGEE. V gave up 4 bases and J gave up 4 bases, with 6 bases separating them. This chain's CDR3 is CASSPLGNTIYF. The CDR3 DNA follows: TGTGCCAGCAGCCCGTTAGGAAACACCATATATTTT.

The rearrangement joins TRBV5-6 to TRBJ2-5; D is perhaps TRBD2 (6 bases). This CDR3 is built from 13 residues. V gave up 0 bases and J gave up 12 bases, with 15 bases separating them. Germline V CDR1 and CDR2: SGHDT, YYEEEE. The CDR3 reads CASSLARQGGKYF. In nucleotides, the CDR3 is TGTGCCAGCAGCTTGGCCCGGCAGGGCGGGAAGTACTTC.

This clone was seen only a few times. This chain uses TRBV7-3 with TRBJ1-1; perhaps TRBD1 as D (5 bases). The V end lost 2 bases, the J end lost 3 bases, and 13 bases lay between the germline ends. The CDR3 runs 15 residues. Germline-derived CDR1 and CDR2 are SGHTA and FQGTGA. CDR3 residues: CASSLYGGSDTEAFF. The CDR3 coding sequence is TGTGCCAGCAGCTTATATGGGGGGAGCGACACTGAAGCTTTCTTT.

The rearrangement uses TRBV29-1 and TRBJ2-1; D possibly corresponds to TRBD2 (5 bases). V was trimmed by 5 bases and J by 5 bases, leaving 19 bases between them. Germline-derived CDR1 and CDR2 are SQVTM and ANQGSEA. The CDR3 extends over 15 amino acids. CDR3 amino acids: CSVILDFRGDNEQFF. CDR3 nucleotide sequence: TGCAGCGTTATTCTGGATTTTCGGGGTGACAATGAGCAGTTCTTC.

The rearrangement uses TRBV30 and TRBJ2-4; tentative D call: TRBD2 (5 bases). The CDR3 runs to 13 residues. V was trimmed by 2 bases and J by 12 bases, leaving 17 bases between them. CDR1 and CDR2 (germline): GTSNPN, SVGIG (reference sequence). CDR3 DNA: TGTGCCTGGAGTAATGTGCGGGTGTACAGTCAGTACTTC. Protein: CAWSNVRVYSQYF.

The genes are TRBV5-1 and TRBJ2-7, with 10 positions matching TRBD1. J gave up 4 bases and V 0 bases, and 4 bases lay outside the gene matches. The germline V gene encodes CDR1 SGHRS and CDR2 YFSETQ. The CDR3 is made up of 15 amino acids. The CDR3: CASSLAGTGAYEQYF. The CDR3 DNA reads as TGCGCCAGCAGCTTGGCAGGGACAGGGGCGTACGAGCAGTACTTC.

The chain combines TRBV7-3 with TRBJ1-1, with D possibly matching TRBD1 (6 bases). Trimming cost V 1 base and J 11 bases, with 14 bases left between them. Germline assignment: CDR1 SGHTA and CDR2 FQGTGA. CDR3 size: 13 residues. The CDR3 DNA sequence: TGTGCCAGCAGCTTAAAGGCAGGGGCCGGGGCTTTCTTT. Protein product: CASSLKAGAGAFF.

This clone was counted once. This chain connects TRBV4-3 to TRBJ2-2; 8 bases agree with TRBD2. The CDR3 sequence is 16 residues long. Germline values: CDR1 LGHNA, CDR2 YSLEER. With V trimmed by 0 bases and J by 8 bases, 8 bases remained unmatched. The CDR3 sequence: CASSQETAGAGGELFF. Written as DNA, the CDR3 is TGCGCCAGCAGCCAAGAAACAGCGGGGGCCGGGGGGGAGCTGTTTTTT.

This chain joins TRBV5-1 and TRBJ2-1; 11 nucleotides align to TRBD2. Trimming took 0 bases from V and 3 from J; bases not matched to a gene: 2. CDR1 SGHRS and CDR2 YFSETQ come from the germline V gene. The CDR3 is 16 residues long. CDR3 region: CASSLAGLADYNEQFF. The CDR3 DNA reads as TGCGCCAGCAGCTTGGCGGGACTAGCGGACTACAATGAGCAGTTCTTC.

This chain uses TRBV5-5 with TRBJ2-3; D is undetermined. The germline V gene encodes CDR1 SGHKS and CDR2 YYEKEE (reference sequence). Between the trimmed V and J ends, which lost 0 bases and 0 bases, there was a span of 8 bases. The CDR3 loop spans 15 amino acids. CDR3 nucleotides: TGTGCCAGCAGCTTGGGACACACTAGCACAGATACGCAGTATTTT. Protein product: CASSLGHTSTDTQYF.

The rearrangement links TRBV5-1 to TRBJ2-2; a possible D gene is TRBD1 (6 bases). The CDR3 length is 16 residues. Trimming removed 1 base from V and 1 base from J, with 11 bases in between. CDR1 is SGHRS and CDR2 is YFSETQ in the germline V gene. CDR3 sequence (DNA): TGCGCCAGCAGCTTGAGGGGGACCGAGAACACCGGGGAGCTGTTTTTT. The encoded protein is CASSLRGTENTGELFF. Combining the CDR3 with reference TRBV5-1 and TRBJ2-2 gives the whole variable domain KAGVTQTPRYLIKTRGQQVTLSCSPISGHRSVSWYQQTPGQGLQFLFEYFSETQRNKGNFPGRFSGRQFSNSRSEMNVSTLELGDSALYLCASSLRGTENTGELFFGEGSRLTVL.